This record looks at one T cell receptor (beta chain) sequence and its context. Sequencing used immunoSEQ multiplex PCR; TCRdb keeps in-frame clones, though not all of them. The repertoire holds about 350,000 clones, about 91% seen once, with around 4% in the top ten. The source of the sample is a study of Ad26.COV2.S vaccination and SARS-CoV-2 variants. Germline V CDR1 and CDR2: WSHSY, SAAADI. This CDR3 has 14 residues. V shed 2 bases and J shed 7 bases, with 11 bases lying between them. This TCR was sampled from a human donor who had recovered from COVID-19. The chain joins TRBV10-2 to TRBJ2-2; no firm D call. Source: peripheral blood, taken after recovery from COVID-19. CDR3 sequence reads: CASSELQRGGELFF. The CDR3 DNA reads TGCGCCAGCAGTGAGCTACAGCGAGGCGGGGAGCTGTTTTTT.